This T cell receptor beta chain was documented in a study of blood T cell repertoires in COVID-19. V trimming: 3 bases; J trimming: 1 base; junction bases outside the gene matches: 7. CDR3 length: 16 residues. CDR1 and CDR2 from the germline V gene are SGHNT and YYREEE (reference sequence). Sequenced by immunoSEQ multiplex PCR; TCRdb stores in-frame clones only, minus some. The table includes about 190,000 clones, 70% to 85% detected once. Specimen: peripheral blood. The clonotype originates from a woman between 50 and 59 years old with acute or convalescent COVID-19. The chain links TRBV5-4 to TRBJ1-1; 9 nucleotides line up with TRBD1. CDR3 sequence reads: CASSYPPGQGNTEAFF. CDR3 DNA sequence: TGTGCCAGCAGCTACCCACCGGGACAGGGGAACACTGAAGCTTTCTTT.